This record looks at one T cell receptor beta chain sequence and its context. The antigen is undetermined. Trimming took 4 bases from V and 4 from J, leaving 16 bases between them. There are 15 residues in the CDR3. The V gene's germline CDR1 is SGHTA and CDR2 FQGNSA. The table came from immunoSEQ multiplex PCR; TCRdb's copy has only in-frame clones and leaves some out. The sample gives about 150,000 clones, about 85% of which show up once; more than 6.5% is in the top ten. The data belong to a study of T cell responses to AZD1222 COVID-19 vaccine. General observations from the study: Only a handful of AZD1222 recipients, roughly six in all, had baseline seropositivity. Targets within unmutated variant regions were reportedly found for nearly half of spike-specific TCRs. With two AZD1222 doses given, Spike-specific TCR breadth and depth both rose.

The clonotype comes from an adult who had recovered from COVID-19. This sequence joins TRBV7-2 and TRBJ1-2; no clear D. Sample: peripheral blood, taken after recovery from COVID-19. The CDR3, as DNA: TGTGCCAGCAGCTACCGGGAGCCTCTTATCTATGGCTACACCTTC. This gives the protein CASSYREPLIYGYTF. Together with reference TRBV7-2 and TRBJ1-2, the CDR3 gives the full variable domain: GAGVSQSPSNKVTEKGKDVELRCDPISGHTALYWYRQSLGQGLEFLIYFQGNSAPDKSGLPSDRFSAERTGGSVSTLTIQRTQQEDSAVYLCASSYREPLIYGYTFGSGTRLTVV.